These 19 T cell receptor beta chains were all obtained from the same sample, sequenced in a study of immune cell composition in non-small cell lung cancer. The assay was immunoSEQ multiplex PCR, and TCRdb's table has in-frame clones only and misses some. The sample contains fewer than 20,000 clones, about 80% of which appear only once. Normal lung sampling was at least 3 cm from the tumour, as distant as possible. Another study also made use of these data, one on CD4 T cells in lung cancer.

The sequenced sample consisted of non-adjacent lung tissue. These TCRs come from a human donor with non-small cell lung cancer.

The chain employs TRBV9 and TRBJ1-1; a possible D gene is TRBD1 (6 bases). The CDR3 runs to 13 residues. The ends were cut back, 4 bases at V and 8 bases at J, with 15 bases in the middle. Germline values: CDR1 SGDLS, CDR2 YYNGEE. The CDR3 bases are TGTGCCAGCAGCCCCCGGGGCAGGGGCGAAGCTTTCTTT. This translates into CASSPRGRGEAFF.

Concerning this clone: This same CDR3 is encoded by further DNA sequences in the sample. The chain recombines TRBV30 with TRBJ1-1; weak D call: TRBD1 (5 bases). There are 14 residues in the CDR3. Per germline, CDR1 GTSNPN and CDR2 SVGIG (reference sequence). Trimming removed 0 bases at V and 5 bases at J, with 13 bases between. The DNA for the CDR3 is TGTGCCTGGAGTGTGGGCGGCGGGGGGACTGAAGCTTTCTTT. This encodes CAWSVGGGGTEAFF.

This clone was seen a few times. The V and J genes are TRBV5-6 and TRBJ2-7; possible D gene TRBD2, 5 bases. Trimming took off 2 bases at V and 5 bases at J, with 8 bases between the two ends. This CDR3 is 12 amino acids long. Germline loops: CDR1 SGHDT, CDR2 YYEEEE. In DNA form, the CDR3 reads TGTGCCAGCAGCTTACCGGGAAACGAGCAGTACTTC. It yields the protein CASSLPGNEQYF.

The CDR3 loop reads CASSSNPGTGVFGYTF. CDR3 bases: TGCGCCAGCAGCTCCAACCCCGGGACAGGGGTTTTTGGCTACACCTTC. J is TRBJ1-2 and V is TRBV5-1, with TRBD1 matching over 10 bases. The V gene's germline CDR1 is SGHRS and CDR2 YFSETQ. The V and J ends lost 3 bases and 7 bases, in that order; junction bases with no gene match: 12. This CDR3 has 16 amino acids.

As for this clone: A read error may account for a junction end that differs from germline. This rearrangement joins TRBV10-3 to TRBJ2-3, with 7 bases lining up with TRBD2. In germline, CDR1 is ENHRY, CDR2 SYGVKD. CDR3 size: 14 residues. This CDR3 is CASSRERGDSTQYF. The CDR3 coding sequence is TGTGCCAGCAGTCGAGAGCGGGGCGACAGTACGCAGTATTTT.

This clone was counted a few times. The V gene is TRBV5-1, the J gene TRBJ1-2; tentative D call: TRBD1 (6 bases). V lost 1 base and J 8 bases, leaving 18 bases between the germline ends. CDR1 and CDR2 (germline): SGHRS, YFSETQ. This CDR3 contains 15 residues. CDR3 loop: CASSLSQGHVEGYTF. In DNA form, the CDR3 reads TGCGCCAGCAGCTTGAGCCAGGGACACGTAGAGGGCTACACCTTC.

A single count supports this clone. The DNA for the CDR3 is TGCGCCAGCTACCAGGGGTCTACCCAAGAGACCCAGTACTTC. Its translation: CASYQGSTQETQYF. The J gene is TRBJ2-5, the V gene TRBV5-1, with D perhaps TRBD1 (6 bases). The V end was cut by 7 bases, the J end by 1 base, with 14 bases between. CDR3 size: 14 residues. Germline CDR1 SGHRS, CDR2 YFSETQ. Filled out from reference TRBV5-1 and TRBJ2-5, the complete variable domain reads KAGVTQTPRYLIKTRGQQVTLSCSPISGHRSVSWYQQTPGQGLQFLFEYFSETQRNKGNFPGRFSGRQFSNSRSEMNVSTLELGDSALYLCASYQGSTQETQYFGPGTRLLVL.

The CDR3 loop is CASSLQGSSYNEQFF. For the CDR3, the DNA is TGCGCCAGCAGCTTGCAGGGGAGCTCCTACAATGAGCAGTTCTTC. This chain links TRBV5-1 with TRBJ2-1; a possible D gene is TRBD1 (6 bases). Per germline, CDR1 SGHRS and CDR2 YFSETQ. Trimming removed 1 base at V and 0 bases at J, with 8 bases between. The CDR3 covers 15 residues.

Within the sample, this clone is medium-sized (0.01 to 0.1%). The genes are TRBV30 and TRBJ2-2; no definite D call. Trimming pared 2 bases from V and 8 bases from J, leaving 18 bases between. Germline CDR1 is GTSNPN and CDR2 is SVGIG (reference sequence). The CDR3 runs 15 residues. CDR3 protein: CAWSLRTRSGGELFF. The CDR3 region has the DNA TGTGCCTGGAGTCTTAGGACCCGGTCCGGAGGGGAGCTGTTTTTT.

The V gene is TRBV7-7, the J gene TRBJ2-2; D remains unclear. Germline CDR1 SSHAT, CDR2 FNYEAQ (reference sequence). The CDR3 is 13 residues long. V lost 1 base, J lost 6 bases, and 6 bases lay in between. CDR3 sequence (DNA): TGTGCCAGCAGCTTAGTTGGGCCCGGGGAGCTGTTTTTT. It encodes CASSLVGPGELFF.

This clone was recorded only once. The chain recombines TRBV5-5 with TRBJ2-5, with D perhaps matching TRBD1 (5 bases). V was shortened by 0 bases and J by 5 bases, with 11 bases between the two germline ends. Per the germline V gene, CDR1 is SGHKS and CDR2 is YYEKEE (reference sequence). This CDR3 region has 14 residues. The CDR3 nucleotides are TGTGCCAGCAGCTTGGATCAGGGAAAGGAGACCCAGTACTTC. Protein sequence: CASSLDQGKETQYF.

The CDR3: CASSPRTDYGYTF. The CDR3 DNA sequence: TGTGCCAGCTCACCCCGGACAGACTATGGCTACACCTTC. This sequence joins TRBV18 and TRBJ1-2; tentatively, D is TRBD1 (6 bases). The CDR3 loop spans 13 amino acids. Germline V gene sequence: CDR1 KGHSH, CDR2 LQKENI. V was trimmed by 3 bases and J by 3 bases, leaving 8 bases between them.

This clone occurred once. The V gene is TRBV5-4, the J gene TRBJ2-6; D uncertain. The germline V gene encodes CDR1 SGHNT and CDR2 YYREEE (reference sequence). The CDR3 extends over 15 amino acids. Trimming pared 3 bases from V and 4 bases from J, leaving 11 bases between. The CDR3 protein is CASSSQRAGANVLTF. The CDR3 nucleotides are TGTGCCAGCAGCTCTCAGAGAGCCGGGGCCAACGTCCTGACTTTC.

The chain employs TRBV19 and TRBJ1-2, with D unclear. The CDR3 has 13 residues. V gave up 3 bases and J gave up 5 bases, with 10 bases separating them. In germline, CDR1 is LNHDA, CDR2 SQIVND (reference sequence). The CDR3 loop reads CASSMEDWYGYTF. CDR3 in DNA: TGTGCCAGTAGTATGGAAGACTGGTATGGCTACACCTTC.

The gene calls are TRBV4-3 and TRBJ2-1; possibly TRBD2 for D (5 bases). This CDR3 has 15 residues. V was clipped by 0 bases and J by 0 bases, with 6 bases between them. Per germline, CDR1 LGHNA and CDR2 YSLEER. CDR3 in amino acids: CASSQEGSSYNEQFF. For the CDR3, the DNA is TGCGCCAGCAGCCAAGAAGGGAGCTCCTACAATGAGCAGTTCTTC.

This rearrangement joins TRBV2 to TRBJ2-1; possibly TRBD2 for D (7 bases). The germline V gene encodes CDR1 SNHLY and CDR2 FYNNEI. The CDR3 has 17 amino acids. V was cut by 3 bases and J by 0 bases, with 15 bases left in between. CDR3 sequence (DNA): TGTGCCAGCAGTGAGGTGGGAGGGGGGAGCTCCTACAATGAGCAGTTCTTC. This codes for CASSEVGGGSSYNEQFF.

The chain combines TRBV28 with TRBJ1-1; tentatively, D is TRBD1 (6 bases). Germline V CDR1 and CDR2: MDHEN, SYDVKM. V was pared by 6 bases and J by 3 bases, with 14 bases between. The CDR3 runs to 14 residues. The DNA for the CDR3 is TGTGCCAGCAGCTCGGGGGGGGCCTACACTGAAGCTTTCTTT. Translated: CASSSGGAYTEAFF.

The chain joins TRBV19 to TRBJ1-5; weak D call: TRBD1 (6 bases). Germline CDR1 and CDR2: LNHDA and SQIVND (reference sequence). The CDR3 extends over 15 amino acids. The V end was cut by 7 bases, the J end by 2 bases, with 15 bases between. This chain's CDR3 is CASKINRVGNQPQHF. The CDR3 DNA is TGTGCCAGTAAGATAAACAGGGTCGGCAATCAGCCCCAGCATTTT.

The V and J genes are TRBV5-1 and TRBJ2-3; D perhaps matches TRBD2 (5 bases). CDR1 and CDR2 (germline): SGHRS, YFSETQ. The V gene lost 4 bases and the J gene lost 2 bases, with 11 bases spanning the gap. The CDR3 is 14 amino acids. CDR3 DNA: TGCGCCAGCAGCCGGGAAAGGCTCACAGATACGCAGTATTTT. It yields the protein CASSRERLTDTQYF.